Below, 18 T cell receptor beta chains from the same sample are listed, as sequenced in a study of tumor-infiltrating lymphocytes in primary liver carcinoma. Unsorted bulk tissue of about 19-33 mg yielded co-extracted RNA and DNA. cDNA specific to TCR beta was made from 450 to 500 ng of total RNA, with a constant-region primer employed for priming. Slightly modified ARM-PCR, run as three nested multiplex PCR rounds, produced the TCR beta libraries. A C-beta reverse primer and TRBV1-TRBV30 forward primers served in each of the first two PCR rounds, at about 10 cycles apiece. TCRdb independently ran MiXCR on the multiplex PCR reads; one entry per CDR3 protein. The data contain around 32,000 distinct CDR3 sequences, 60% to 85% of them seen just once; the ten biggest clones take up 36%. The sequenced sample consisted of liver tumor tissue from sampling region 5. Subset meaning: tumor region T5, tumor centre. The receptors here all came from a man between 40 and 49 years old with primary liver carcinoma and hepatitis B virus infection.

About this clonotype itself: It may be a read error: a sequence one base away is much more abundant. Here the CDR3 reads CANSVEGNNGYTF. The CDR3 DNA reads as TGTGCCAACAGCGTAGAGGGGAATAATGGCTACACCTTC. V gene TRBV9 combines with J gene TRBJ1-2, with D possibly being TRBD1 (5 bases). This CDR3 is 13 amino acids long. Germline CDR1 SGDLS, CDR2 YYNGEE.

This clonotype showed up many times. A much larger clone is a single base away; this may be a read error. The conserved final phenylalanine or tryptophan is absent from the CDR3, which likely points to a read error. This rearrangement joins TRBV5-4 to TRBJ1-6, with a weak D call TRBD1 (5 bases). This CDR3 has 14 residues. Germline V lookup: CDR1 SGHNT, CDR2 YYREEE (reference sequence). The V end lost 0 bases, the J end lost 7 bases, and 8 bases lay between the germline ends. CDR3 region: CASSLDRQNSPLHL. As DNA, the CDR3 is TGTGCCAGCAGCTTGGACCGACAGAATTCACCCCTCCACCTT.

The table lists this clonotype with a count of one. The chain links TRBV11-1 to TRBJ2-2, with 7 bases matching TRBD2. The CDR3 runs 15 residues. Germline V lookup: CDR1 SGHAT, CDR2 FQDESV (reference sequence). V dropped 8 bases and J dropped 1; count of bases not matched to a gene: 7. CDR3 amino acids: CASRETGGNTGELFF. The DNA for the CDR3 is TGTGCCAGCCGCGAGACGGGAGGGAACACCGGGGAGCTGTTTTTT.

The DNA for the CDR3 is TGTGCCACCAGCAAGGGCCGAGCAACGAACACCGGGGAGCTGTTTTTT. Its translation: CATSKGRATNTGELFF. The rearrangement uses TRBV15 and TRBJ2-2; D ambiguous. V was cut by 4 bases and J by 0 bases, with 12 bases left in between. The CDR3 contains 16 residues. Germline CDR1 LNHNV, CDR2 YYDKDF (reference sequence).

This clonotype was seen a handful of times. One junction end does not reproduce the germline sequence, and a read error may be involved. The V and J genes are TRBV25-1 and TRBJ2-2; D gene ambiguous. CDR1 is MGHDK, CDR2 SYGVNS, per germline. The CDR3 contains 14 residues. The CDR3 reads CASSEGTDTRELFF. In DNA form, the CDR3 reads TGTGCCAGCAGTGAGGGAACAGACACCCGGGAGCTGTTTTTT.

V usage is TRBV5-5 and J usage is TRBJ2-1; 11 bases are shared with TRBD2. CDR1 is SGHKS and CDR2 is YYEKEE in the germline V gene (reference sequence). Germline trimming cut 7 bases from V and 8 bases from J; bases unmatched to any gene: 11. This CDR3 comprises 15 residues. DNA of the CDR3: TGTGCCAGCTGCCCTAAACTAGCGGGAGAAGATGAGCAGTTCTTC. It codes for CASCPKLAGEDEQFF. Supplemented by reference TRBV5-5 and TRBJ2-1, the full variable domain reads DAGVTQSPTHLIKTRGQQVTLRCSPISGHKSVSWYQQVLGQGPQFIFQYYEKEERGRGNFPDRFSARQFPNYSSELNVNALLLGDSALYLCASCPKLAGEDEQFFGPGTRLTVL.

Note on this clonotype: No conserved phenylalanine or tryptophan ends this CDR3, so it is likely a read error. The J gene is TRBJ2-3, the V gene TRBV6-1; TRBD2 aligns across 10 bases. There are 16 residues in the CDR3. Germline loops: CDR1 MNHNS, CDR2 SASEGT. The CDR3: CASSDPRLAGADAQYY. The CDR3 DNA sequence: TGTGCCAGCAGTGACCCTCGACTAGCGGGCGCAGATGCGCAGTATTAT.

This clonotype was detected once. V is TRBV13 and J is TRBJ2-3; 10 bases map to TRBD2. CDR3 length: 17 amino acids. CDR1 and CDR2 from the germline V gene are PRHDT and FYEKMQ (reference sequence). Losses at the gene ends were 2 bases for V and 6 bases for J; bases not matched to a gene: 11. The CDR3 coding sequence is TGTGCCAGCAGCTTAAAAGCTAGCGGGAGTGCCCCGGATACGCAGTATTTT. Its translation is CASSLKASGSAPDTQYF.

Remarks on this clonotype: The germline gene is not matched at one end of the junction; a read error may be the cause. The chain employs TRBV29-1 and TRBJ2-5; TRBD1 matches 10 bases. There are 15 residues in the CDR3. CDR1 SQVTM and CDR2 ANQGSEA come from the germline V gene. This CDR3 reads CSVETDRGRVKTQYF. The CDR3 region has the DNA TGCAGCGTTGAGACCGACAGGGGGCGCGTAAAGACCCAGTATTTC.

Note on this clonotype: The conserved final phenylalanine or tryptophan is absent from the CDR3, which likely points to a read error. The CDR3 DNA reads TGTGCCAGCGGTATGGGGACAGGAGGGTCCTACGAGCAGTACTCC. As protein: CASGMGTGGSYEQYS. The rearrangement uses TRBV12-3 or TRBV12-4 and TRBJ2-7; 8 positions match TRBD1. This CDR3 has 15 amino acids. Trimming cost V 8 bases and J 1 base; bases outside gene matches: 10.

Turning to this clonotype: No conserved phenylalanine or tryptophan is present at the end of the CDR3, so a read error is the likely explanation. V usage is TRBV11-2 and J usage is TRBJ2-7, with a possible D match to TRBD1 (5 bases). The CDR3 has 16 residues. CDR1 SGHAT and CDR2 FQNNGV come from the germline V gene. The germline V and J ends were trimmed by 3 bases and 5 bases, with 20 bases remaining between them. The CDR3 is CASSFIQVAIHNEQYL. Here the CDR3 DNA reads TGTGCCAGCAGCTTCATACAGGTGGCCATACACAACGAGCAGTACCTC.

With respect to this clonotype: Germline is not matched at one junction end, which may reflect a read error. This chain joins TRBV12-3 or TRBV12-4 and TRBJ2-3; D uncertain. This CDR3 region has 11 residues. The CDR3 bases are TGTGTCAGCAGGACCATAGATACGCAGTATTTT. Protein product: CVSRTIDTQYF.

Remarks on this clonotype: Sequence at one end of the junction differs from germline and may be a read error. The rearrangement joins TRBV11-2 to TRBJ2-1, with a tentative D call TRBD2 (6 bases). The CDR3 runs to 19 residues. In germline, CDR1 is SGHAT, CDR2 FQNNGV. The DNA for the CDR3 is TGTGCCAGTAGCTTAGATGGGCGATTCGGCGGGACCCTTTACAATGAGCAATTCTTC. As protein: CASSLDGRFGGTLYNEQFF.

The chain combines TRBV4-2 with TRBJ2-7; 12 bases fit TRBD2. Germline-derived CDR1 and CDR2 are LGHNA and YNFKEQ. This CDR3 is built from 18 residues. Germline trimming cut 2 bases from V and 10 bases from J; bases unmatched to any gene: 18. CDR3: CASSQYGLAGIGSCEQYF. The CDR3 nucleotides are TGTGCCAGCAGCCAATACGGACTAGCGGGAATCGGGTCCTGCGAACAGTACTTC.

Points on this clonotype: A junction end diverges from the germline sequence, so it may reflect a read error. This chain joins TRBV5-6 and TRBJ2-3; a possible D gene is TRBD1 (6 bases). The CDR3 spans 15 residues. Per germline, CDR1 SGHDT and CDR2 YYEEEE. CDR3 coding DNA: TGTACCAGCAGCACGGGACAAAGAACGTCAGATACGCGGTATTTT. Amino acids: CTSSTGQRTSDTRYF.

Points on this clonotype: It is likely a read error, because the conserved phenylalanine at the end of the CDR3 is missing. The DNA is left out, because the CDR3 cannot be placed on it with certainty; the CDR3 is given as TCRdb lists it. The chain employs TRBV11-1 and TRBJ2-3; the table's D call, TRBD2, has no DNA check behind it. CDR1 and CDR2 (germline): SGHAT, FQDESV (reference sequence). The CDR3 has 15 residues if both end residues are counted. The CDR3 sequence: CVNSPGLAGADTHYL.

About this clonotype itself: This may be a read error: a much more frequent sequence differs by one nucleotide. It is likely a read error, because the conserved phenylalanine at the end of the CDR3 is missing. V is TRBV28 and J is TRBJ2-7, with 8 bases aligning to TRBD2. CDR3 length: 14 amino acids. CDR1 and CDR2 (germline): MDHEN, SYDVKM. The CDR3 reads CASSFLAGNYKQYL. In nucleotides, the CDR3 is TGTGCCAGCAGTTTTCTAGCGGGCAACTACAAGCAGTACTTG.

This clonotype was seen just once. CDR3 sequence: CASNLFSGSLACEQYV. The CDR3 coding sequence is TGTGCCAGCAATCTCTTTAGCGGGAGCTTAGCCTGCGAGCAGTACGTC. The chain carries TRBV6-5 and TRBJ2-7; 9 nucleotides align to TRBD2. The CDR3 has 16 amino acids. V lost 7 bases and J lost 6; bases outside the gene matches: 16. CDR1 and CDR2 from the germline V gene are MNHEY and SVGAGI.